The entry below describes one T cell receptor beta chain. The antigen is unknown. At one of its ends the junction is not consistent with the germline gene, which may arise from a read error. Donors were healthy HIV-negative adults without recently reported acute infections or vaccinations. The source of the sample is a study of shared clonotypes between healthy human individuals. Overall study findings and caveats: Only blood was sampled; tissue repertoires likely differ. Sequencing depth was predicted to influence how clonotypes are shared among donors.

Clones were sequenced by immunoSEQ multiplex PCR, and TCRdb holds only the in-frame ones, with some missing. The sample has about 980,000 clones; roughly 72% are singletons. CDR3 size: 16 residues. The germline V gene encodes CDR1 SSHAT and CDR2 FNYEAQ (reference sequence). The sample comprised memory CD4+ T cells sorted from blood. The subset is: CD45RA-negative fraction. This chain links TRBV7-7 with TRBJ2-5, with D perhaps matching TRBD2 (5 bases). This TCR was sampled from a man aged 18 to 35 in good health. The CDR3 here is CASSLGSKAVGETQYF. CDR3 in DNA: TGTGCTAGCAGCTTAGGGAGTAAGGCGGTCGGAGAGACCCAGTACTTC.